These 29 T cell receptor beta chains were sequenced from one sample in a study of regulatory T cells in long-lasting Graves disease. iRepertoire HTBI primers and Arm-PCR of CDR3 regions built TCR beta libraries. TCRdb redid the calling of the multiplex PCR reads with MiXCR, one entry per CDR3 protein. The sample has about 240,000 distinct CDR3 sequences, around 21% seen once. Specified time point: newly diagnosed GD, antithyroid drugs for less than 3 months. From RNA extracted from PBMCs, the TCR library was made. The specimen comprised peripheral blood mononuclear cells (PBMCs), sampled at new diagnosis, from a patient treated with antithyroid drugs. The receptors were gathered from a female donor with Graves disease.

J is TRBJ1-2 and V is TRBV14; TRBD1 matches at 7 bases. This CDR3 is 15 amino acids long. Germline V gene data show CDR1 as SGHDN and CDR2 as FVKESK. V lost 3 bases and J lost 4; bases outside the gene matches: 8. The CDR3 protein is CASSHVTGSSYGYTF. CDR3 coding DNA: TGTGCCAGCAGCCATGTGACAGGGAGCTCCTATGGCTACACCTTC.

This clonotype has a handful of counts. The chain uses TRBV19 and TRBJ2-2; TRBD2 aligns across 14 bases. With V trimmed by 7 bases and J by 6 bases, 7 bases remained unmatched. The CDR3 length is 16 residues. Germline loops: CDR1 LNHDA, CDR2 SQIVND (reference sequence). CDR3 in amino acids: CASTGTSGRGAGELFF. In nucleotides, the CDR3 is TGTGCCAGTACCGGGACTAGCGGGAGAGGGGCCGGGGAGCTGTTTTTT.

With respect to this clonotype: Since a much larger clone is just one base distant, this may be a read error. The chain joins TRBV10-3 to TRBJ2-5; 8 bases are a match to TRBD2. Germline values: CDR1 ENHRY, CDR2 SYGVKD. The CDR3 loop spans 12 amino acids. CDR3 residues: CTIREGQETQYF. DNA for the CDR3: TGTACCATCCGGGAGGGGCAAGAGACCCAGTACTTC.

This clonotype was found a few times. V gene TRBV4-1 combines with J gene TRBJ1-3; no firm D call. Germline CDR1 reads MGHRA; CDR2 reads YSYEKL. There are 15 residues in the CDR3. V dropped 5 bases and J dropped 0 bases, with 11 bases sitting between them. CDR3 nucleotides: TGCGCCAGCAGCGGTTTATCCCTCTCTGGAAACACCATATATTTT. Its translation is CASSGLSLSGNTIYF.

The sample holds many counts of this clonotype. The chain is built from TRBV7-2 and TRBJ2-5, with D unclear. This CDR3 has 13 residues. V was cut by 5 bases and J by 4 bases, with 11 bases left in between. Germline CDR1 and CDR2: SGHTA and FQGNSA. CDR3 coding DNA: TGTGCCAGCAGCGAAAGGATTCCAGAGACCCAGTACTTC. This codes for CASSERIPETQYF.

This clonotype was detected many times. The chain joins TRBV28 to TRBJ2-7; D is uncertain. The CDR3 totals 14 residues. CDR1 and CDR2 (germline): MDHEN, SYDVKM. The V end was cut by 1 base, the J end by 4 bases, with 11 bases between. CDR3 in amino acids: CASSLLGISYEQYF. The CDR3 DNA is TGTGCCAGCAGTTTATTAGGGATTAGTTACGAGCAGTACTTC.

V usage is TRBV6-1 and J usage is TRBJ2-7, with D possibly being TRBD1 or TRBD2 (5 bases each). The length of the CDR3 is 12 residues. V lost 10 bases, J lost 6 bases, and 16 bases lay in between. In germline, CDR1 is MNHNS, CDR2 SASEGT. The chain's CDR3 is CAIRDRIGEQYF. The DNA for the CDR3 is TGTGCCATCCGGGACCGAATCGGCGAGCAGTACTTC.

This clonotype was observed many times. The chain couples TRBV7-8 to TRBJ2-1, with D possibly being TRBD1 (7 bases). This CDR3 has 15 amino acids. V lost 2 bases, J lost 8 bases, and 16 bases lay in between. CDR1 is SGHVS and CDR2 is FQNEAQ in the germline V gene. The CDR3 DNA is TGTGCCAGCAGCTTATTACAGGGCAGGGGGGATGAGCAGTTCTTC. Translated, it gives CASSLLQGRGDEQFF. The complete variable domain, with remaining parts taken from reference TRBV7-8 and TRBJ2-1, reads GAGVSQSPRYKVAKRGQDVALRCDPISGHVSLFWYQQALGQGPEFLTYFQNEAQLDKSGLPSDRFFAERPEGSVSTLKIQRTQQEDSAVYLCASSLLQGRGDEQFFGPGTRLTVL.

As DNA, the CDR3 is TGCGCCAGCAGCCCCACAGACAGGGGAGGGCAGGCTTTCTTT. It is translated as CASSPTDRGGQAFF. The chain couples TRBV4-3 to TRBJ1-1; 8 positions agree with TRBD1. Trimming removed 4 bases from V and 11 bases from J; junction bases left unmatched: 12. From germline, CDR1 is LGHNA and CDR2 YSLEER. This CDR3 is 14 amino acids long.

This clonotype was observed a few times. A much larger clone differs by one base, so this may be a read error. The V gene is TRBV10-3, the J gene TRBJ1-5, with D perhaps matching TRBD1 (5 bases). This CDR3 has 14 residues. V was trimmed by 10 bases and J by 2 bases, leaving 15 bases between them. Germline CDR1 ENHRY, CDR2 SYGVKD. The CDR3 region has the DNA TGTGCCACCAGCGACAGACCAGGCAATCAGCCCCAGCATTTT. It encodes CATSDRPGNQPQHF.

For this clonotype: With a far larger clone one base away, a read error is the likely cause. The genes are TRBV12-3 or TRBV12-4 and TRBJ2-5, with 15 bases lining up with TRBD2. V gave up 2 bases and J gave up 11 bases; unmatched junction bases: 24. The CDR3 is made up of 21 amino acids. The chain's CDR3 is CASSLSPGLAGGRSSYNEQYF. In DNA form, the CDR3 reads TGTGCCAGCAGTTTATCCCCGGGACTAGCGGGAGGCCGGAGCTCCTACAATGAGCAGTACTTC.

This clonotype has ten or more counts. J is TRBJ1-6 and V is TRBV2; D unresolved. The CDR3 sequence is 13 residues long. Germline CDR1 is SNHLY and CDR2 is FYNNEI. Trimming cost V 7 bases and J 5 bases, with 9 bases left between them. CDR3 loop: CASKVGNNSPLHF. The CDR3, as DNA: TGTGCCAGCAAAGTAGGCAATAATTCACCCCTCCACTTT.

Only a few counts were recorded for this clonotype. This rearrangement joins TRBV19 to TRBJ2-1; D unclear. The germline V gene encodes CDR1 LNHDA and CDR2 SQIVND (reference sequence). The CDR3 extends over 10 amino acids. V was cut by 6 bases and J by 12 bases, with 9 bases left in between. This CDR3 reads CASRGERQFF. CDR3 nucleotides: TGTGCCAGTAGGGGCGAGCGGCAGTTCTTC.

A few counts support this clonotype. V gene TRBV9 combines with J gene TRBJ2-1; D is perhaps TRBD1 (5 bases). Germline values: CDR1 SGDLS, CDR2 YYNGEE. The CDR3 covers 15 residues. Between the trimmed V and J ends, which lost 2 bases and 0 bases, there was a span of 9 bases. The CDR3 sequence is CASSVGPGSYNEQFF. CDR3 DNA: TGTGCCAGCAGCGTGGGGCCGGGCTCCTACAATGAGCAGTTCTTC. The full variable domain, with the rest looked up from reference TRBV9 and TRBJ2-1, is DSGVTQTPKHLITATGQRVTLRCSPRSGDLSVYWYQQSLDQGLQFLIQYYNGEERAKGNILERFSAQQFPDLHSELNLSSLELGDSALYFCASSVGPGSYNEQFFGPGTRLTVL.

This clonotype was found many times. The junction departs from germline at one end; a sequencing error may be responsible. CDR3 nucleotides: TGCGCCAGCAGCCAAGACCCGACGTACTCCTACAATGAGCAGTTCTTC. Translation gives CASSQDPTYSYNEQFF. The chain couples TRBV11-2 to TRBJ2-1; D ambiguous. Per the germline V gene, CDR1 is SGHAT and CDR2 is FQNNGV. The CDR3 is 16 residues long. Based on the CDR3 plus reference TRBV11-2 and TRBJ2-1, the full variable domain is EAGVAQSPRYKIIEKRQSVAFWCNPISGHATLYWYQQILGQGPKLLIQFQNNGVVDDSQLPKDRFSAERLKGVDSTLKIQPAKLEDSAVYLCASSQDPTYSYNEQFFGPGTRLTVL.

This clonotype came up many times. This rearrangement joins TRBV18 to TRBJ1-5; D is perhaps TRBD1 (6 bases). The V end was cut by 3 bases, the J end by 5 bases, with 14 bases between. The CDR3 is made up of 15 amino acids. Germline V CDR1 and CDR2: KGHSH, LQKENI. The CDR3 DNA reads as TGTGCCAGCTCACCCTCAACAGGGTTAGATCAGCCCCAGCATTTT. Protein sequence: CASSPSTGLDQPQHF.

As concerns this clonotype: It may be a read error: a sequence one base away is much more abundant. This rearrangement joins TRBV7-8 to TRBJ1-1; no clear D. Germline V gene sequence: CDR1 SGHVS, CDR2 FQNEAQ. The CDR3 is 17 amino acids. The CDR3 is CASSSQVTVIMNTETFF. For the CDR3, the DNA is TGTGCCAGCAGCTCTCAGGTAACAGTAATCATGAACACTGAAACTTTCTTT.

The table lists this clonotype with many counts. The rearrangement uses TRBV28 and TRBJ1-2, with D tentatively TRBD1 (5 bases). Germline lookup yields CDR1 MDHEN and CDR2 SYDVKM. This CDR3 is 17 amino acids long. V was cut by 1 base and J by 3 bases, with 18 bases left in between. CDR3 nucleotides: TGTGCCAGCAGTTTATCCCTCGAGGGACTCGGGCACTATGGCTACACCTTC. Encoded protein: CASSLSLEGLGHYGYTF.

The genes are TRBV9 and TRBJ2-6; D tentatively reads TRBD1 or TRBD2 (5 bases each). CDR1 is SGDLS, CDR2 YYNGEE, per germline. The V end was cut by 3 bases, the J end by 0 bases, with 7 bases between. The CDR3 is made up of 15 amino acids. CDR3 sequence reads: CASSAGLSGANVLTF. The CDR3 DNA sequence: TGTGCCAGCAGCGCGGGGCTCTCTGGGGCCAACGTCCTGACTTTC.

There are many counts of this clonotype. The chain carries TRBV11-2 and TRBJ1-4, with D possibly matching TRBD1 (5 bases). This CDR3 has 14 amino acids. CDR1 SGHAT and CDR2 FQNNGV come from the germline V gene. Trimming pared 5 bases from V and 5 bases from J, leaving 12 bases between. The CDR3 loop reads CASSTGRLNEKLFF. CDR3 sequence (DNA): TGTGCCAGCAGCACGGGACGGTTGAATGAAAAACTGTTTTTT.

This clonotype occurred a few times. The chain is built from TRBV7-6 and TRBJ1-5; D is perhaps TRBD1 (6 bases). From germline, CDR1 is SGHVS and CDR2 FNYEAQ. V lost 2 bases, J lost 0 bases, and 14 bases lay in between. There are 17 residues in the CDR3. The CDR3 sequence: CASSLSPVTGSNQPQHF. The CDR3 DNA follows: TGTGCCAGCAGCTTATCCCCGGTGACAGGTAGCAATCAGCCCCAGCATTTT.

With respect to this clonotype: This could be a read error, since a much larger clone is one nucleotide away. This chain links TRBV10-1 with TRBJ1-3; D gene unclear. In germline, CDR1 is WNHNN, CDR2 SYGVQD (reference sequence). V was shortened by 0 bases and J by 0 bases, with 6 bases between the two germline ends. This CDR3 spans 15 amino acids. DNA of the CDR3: TGCGCCAGCAGTGAGTCGATGAACTCTGGAAACACCATATATTTT. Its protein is CASSESMNSGNTIYF.

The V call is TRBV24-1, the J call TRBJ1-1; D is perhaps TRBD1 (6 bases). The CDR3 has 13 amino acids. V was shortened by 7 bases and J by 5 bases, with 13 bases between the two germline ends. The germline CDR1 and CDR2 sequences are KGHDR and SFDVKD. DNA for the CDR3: TGTGCCACCAGACAGGGAGGGCAAACTGAAGCTTTCTTT. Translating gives CATRQGGQTEAFF.

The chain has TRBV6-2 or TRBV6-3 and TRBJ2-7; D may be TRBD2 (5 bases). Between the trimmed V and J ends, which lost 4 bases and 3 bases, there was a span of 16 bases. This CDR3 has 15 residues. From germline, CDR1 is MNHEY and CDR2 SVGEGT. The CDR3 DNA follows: TGTGCCAGCAGTTTTAACGGACTGTCAGGCTACGAGCAGTACTTC. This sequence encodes CASSFNGLSGYEQYF.

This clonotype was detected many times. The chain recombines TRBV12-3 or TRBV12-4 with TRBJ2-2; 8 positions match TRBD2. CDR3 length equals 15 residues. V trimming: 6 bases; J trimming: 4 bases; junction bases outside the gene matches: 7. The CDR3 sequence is CASRPQLAGTGELFF. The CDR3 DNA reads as TGTGCCAGCAGACCCCAGCTAGCGGGCACCGGGGAGCTGTTTTTT.

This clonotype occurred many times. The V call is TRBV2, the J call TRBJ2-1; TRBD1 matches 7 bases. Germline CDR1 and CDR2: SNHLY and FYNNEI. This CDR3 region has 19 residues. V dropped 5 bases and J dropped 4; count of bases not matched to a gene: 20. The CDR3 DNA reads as TGTGCCAGCAGTCAATACCCCCCCAAGACAGGGAAAGCTTACAATGAGCAGTTCTTC. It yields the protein CASSQYPPKTGKAYNEQFF.

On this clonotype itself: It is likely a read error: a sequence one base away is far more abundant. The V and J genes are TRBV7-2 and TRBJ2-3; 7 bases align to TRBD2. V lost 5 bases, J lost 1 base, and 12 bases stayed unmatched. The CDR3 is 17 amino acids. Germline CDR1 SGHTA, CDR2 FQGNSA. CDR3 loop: CASSQAVVAGGTDTQYF. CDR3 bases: TGTGCCAGCAGCCAAGCGGTTGTGGCGGGGGGCACAGATACGCAGTATTTT. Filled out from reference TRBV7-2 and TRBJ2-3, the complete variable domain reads GAGVSQSPSNKVTEKGKDVELRCDPISGHTALYWYRQSLGQGLEFLIYFQGNSAPDKSGLPSDRFSAERTGGSVSTLTIQRTQQEDSAVYLCASSQAVVAGGTDTQYFGPGTRLTVL.

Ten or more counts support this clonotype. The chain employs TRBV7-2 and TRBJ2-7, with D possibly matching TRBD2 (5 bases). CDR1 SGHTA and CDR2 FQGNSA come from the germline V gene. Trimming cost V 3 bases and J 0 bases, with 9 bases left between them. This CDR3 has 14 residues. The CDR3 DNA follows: TGTGCCAGCAGCTTCGACTACCTCTCCTACGAGCAGTACTTC. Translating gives CASSFDYLSYEQYF. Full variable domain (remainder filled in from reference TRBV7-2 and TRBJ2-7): GAGVSQSPSNKVTEKGKDVELRCDPISGHTALYWYRQSLGQGLEFLIYFQGNSAPDKSGLPSDRFSAERTGGSVSTLTIQRTQQEDSAVYLCASSFDYLSYEQYFGPGTRLTVT.

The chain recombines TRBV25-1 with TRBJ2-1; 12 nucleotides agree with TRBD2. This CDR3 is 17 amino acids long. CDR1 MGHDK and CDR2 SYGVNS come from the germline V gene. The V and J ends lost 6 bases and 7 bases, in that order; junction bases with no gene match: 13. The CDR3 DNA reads TGTGCCAGCAGCAAAAGACTAGCGGGAGAGTCGTGGAATGAGCAGTTCTTC. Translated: CASSKRLAGESWNEQFF.